The present entry profiles one TCR beta chain with its context. What it binds is not known. A much bigger clone sits one base away, suggesting this may be a read error. These data belong to a study of glioma-infiltrating T cells. Overall study results and limits: Tissue-blood divergence was below expectation in non-neoplastic patients, above in gliomas.

The iRepertoire nested amplicon-rescue multiplex PCR amplified TCR alpha and beta CDR3s from RNA. TCRdb re-called the multiplex PCR reads through MiXCR, storing one row per CDR3 protein. The table lists more than 85,000 distinct CDR3 sequences, less than 30% of them singletons. Material: glioma tissue, nonneoplastic brain tissue, or PBMCs (not recorded which). The source is a human donor with low-grade glioma or glioblastoma, undergoing nonglioma brain surgery, or in good health (not recorded which).

This CDR3 is CASSPRTGEETQFF. For the CDR3, the DNA is TGTGCCAGCTCACCACGGACAGGGGAGGAGACCCAGTTCTTC. V is TRBV18 and J is TRBJ2-1; 9 bases agree with TRBD1. This CDR3 is 14 amino acids long. V trimming: 1 base; J trimming: 13 bases; junction bases outside the gene matches: 8. The germline V gene has CDR1 KGHSH and CDR2 LQKENI.